The next 21 T cell receptor beta chains were all read from a single sample in a study of blood T cell repertoires in COVID-19. Libraries were prepared by immunoSEQ multiplex PCR; TCRdb keeps only in-frame clonotypes and omits some of them. The sample yields under 250,000 clones, roughly 85% seen once. The sequencing input was PBMCs or T cells enriched from blood (not recorded which). Receptors originate from a woman aged 45-59 years with acute COVID-19.

About this clone: Within the sample, other DNA sequences also encode this same CDR3. The chain couples TRBV18 to TRBJ1-5, with TRBD1 matching 9 bases. Germline CDR1 reads KGHSH; CDR2 reads LQKENI. With V trimmed by 6 bases and J by 5 bases, 5 bases remained unmatched. The CDR3 has 14 residues. The CDR3: CASSPTGGDQPQHF. Written as DNA, the CDR3 is TGTGCCAGCTCCCCGACAGGGGGAGATCAGCCCCAGCATTTT.

The chain recombines TRBV5-6 with TRBJ2-7; D might be TRBD2 (7 bases). The CDR3 contains 16 residues. Trimming left V 4 bases short and J 2 bases short, with 19 bases between. Germline values: CDR1 SGHDT, CDR2 YYEEEE. The CDR3 region has the DNA TGTGCCAGCAGCCTCACGAAGGGGGGGTTCCCCTACGAGCAGTACTTC. It specifies CASSLTKGGFPYEQYF.

The chain recombines TRBV25-1 with TRBJ1-4, with D maybe TRBD1 (5 bases). V was trimmed by 8 bases and J by 14 bases, leaving 18 bases between them. In germline, CDR1 is MGHDK, CDR2 SYGVNS. The CDR3 has 12 residues. The CDR3 sequence: CASSLGQGRLFF. CDR3 DNA: TGTGCCAGCTCCTTGGGGCAGGGCCGGCTGTTTTTT.

The J gene is TRBJ1-1, the V gene TRBV6-5; D might be TRBD1 (5 bases). Germline-derived CDR1 and CDR2 are MNHEY and SVGAGI. There are 14 residues in the CDR3. Trimming left V 6 bases short and J 11 bases short, with 22 bases between. CDR3 bases: TGTGCCAGCAGCTTACCGACAGATGCCCAGAGGGCTTTCTTT. Translated, it gives CASSLPTDAQRAFF.

The chain has TRBV7-9 and TRBJ1-2; no reliable D call. This CDR3 is 15 amino acids long. The V gene's germline CDR1 is SEHNR and CDR2 FQNEAQ (reference sequence). Deletions cut 4 bases from V and 1 base from J, with 13 bases between. The CDR3 sequence is CASSSPRFINYGYTF. The DNA of the CDR3 is TGTGCCAGCAGCTCGCCTCGGTTCATTAACTATGGCTACACCTTC.

CDR3 sequence (DNA): TGCGCCAGCAGCTTGGTTGGGGGCGATGGCTACACCTTC. It codes for CASSLVGGDGYTF. The rearrangement joins TRBV5-1 to TRBJ1-2; possible D gene TRBD1, 6 bases. V was shortened by 0 bases and J by 6 bases, with 9 bases between the two germline ends. CDR3 length: 13 residues. Germline V lookup: CDR1 SGHRS, CDR2 YFSETQ.

The chain has TRBV6-5 and TRBJ1-1; D is uncertain. Germline CDR1 MNHEY, CDR2 SVGAGI. CDR3 length: 14 amino acids. V shed 6 bases and J shed 1 base, with 12 bases lying between them. The CDR3 bases are TGTGCCAGCAGGGATCAGGAAACGAACACTGAAGCTTTCTTT. Protein sequence: CASRDQETNTEAFF.

V usage is TRBV5-4 and J usage is TRBJ1-6; no clear D gene. Germline CDR1 SGHNT, CDR2 YYREEE (reference sequence). Trimming took 0 bases from V and 5 from J, leaving 15 bases between them. The CDR3 contains 17 residues. CDR3 bases: TGTGCCAGCAGCTTGGGATGGCCGGGTGCAAATAATTCACCCCTCCACTTT. Translating gives CASSLGWPGANNSPLHF. Filled out from reference TRBV5-4 and TRBJ1-6, the complete variable domain reads ETGVTQSPTHLIKTRGQQVTLRCSSQSGHNTVSWYQQALGQGPQFIFQYYREEENGRGNFPPRFSGLQFPNYSSELNVNALELDDSALYLCASSLGWPGANNSPLHFGNGTRLTVT.

This sequence joins TRBV6-5 and TRBJ1-1; D is uncertain. V dropped 6 bases and J dropped 5 bases, with 7 bases sitting between them. CDR1 and CDR2 (germline): MNHEY, SVGAGI. There are 11 residues in the CDR3. The CDR3 nucleotides read TGTGCCAGCAGAAGGGAGACTGAAGCTTTCTTT. As protein: CASRRETEAFF.

The chain is built from TRBV2 and TRBJ1-5; a possible D gene is TRBD1 (6 bases). Trimming shortened V by 6 bases and J by 9 bases, and 18 bases separated the two germline ends. CDR3 size: 14 residues. Looked up from germline, CDR1 is SNHLY and CDR2 is FYNNEI. The CDR3 spells CASSPGHQVTPQHF. DNA of the CDR3: TGTGCCAGCAGCCCGGGACATCAGGTTACGCCCCAGCATTTT.

This clone showed up just a few times. A read error is possible here, since a much larger clone lies one base away. The chain's CDR3 is CASSEDSYGYTF. The CDR3 coding sequence is TGTGCCAGCAGCGAGGACAGCTATGGCTACACCTTC. The rearrangement uses TRBV9 and TRBJ1-2; D is perhaps TRBD1 (6 bases). Trimming pared 3 bases from V and 4 bases from J, leaving 7 bases between. The CDR3 covers 12 residues. The V gene's germline CDR1 is SGDLS and CDR2 YYNGEE.

The rearrangement links TRBV5-8 to TRBJ1-2; 8 nucleotides match TRBD1. The CDR3 loop spans 14 amino acids. With 2 bases clipped from V and 4 bases from J, the junction kept 4 bases outside the gene matches. Germline V gene sequence: CDR1 SGHTS, CDR2 YDEGEE. The CDR3 here is CASSLRTGIYGYTF. For the CDR3, the DNA is TGTGCCAGCAGCTTAAGGACAGGGATCTATGGCTACACCTTC.

The chain is built from TRBV4-3 and TRBJ2-2; 13 positions match TRBD2. The CDR3 is made up of 17 amino acids. Germline V lookup: CDR1 LGHNA, CDR2 YSLEER. V dropped 0 bases and J dropped 6; count of bases not matched to a gene: 4. The CDR3 DNA is TGCGCCAGCAGCCAAGAGGGACTAGCGGGGACGTCCGGGGAGCTGTTTTTT. This sequence encodes CASSQEGLAGTSGELFF.

The rearrangement links TRBV3-1 (or the pseudogene TRBV3-2) to TRBJ1-1; D is perhaps TRBD1 (5 bases). This CDR3 spans 13 amino acids. Germline V lookup: CDR1 LGHDT, CDR2 YNNKEL (reference sequence). The V and J ends lost 6 bases and 1 base respectively, with 9 bases between them. As DNA, the CDR3 is TGTGCCAGCAGGGGAGGACAGAACACTGAAGCTTTCTTT. Its translation is CASRGGQNTEAFF.

This chain links TRBV5-1 with TRBJ2-3; 11 bases match TRBD2. Germline V CDR1 and CDR2: SGHRS, YFSETQ. The CDR3 covers 17 residues. V lost 0 bases to trimming and J lost 5 bases; unmatched junction nucleotides: 8. CDR3 sequence reads: CASSLGLAGPDIDTQYF. CDR3 DNA sequence: TGCGCCAGCAGCTTGGGACTAGCGGGGCCAGACATAGATACGCAGTATTTT.

The V call is TRBV7-6, the J call TRBJ1-3, with 7 bases fitting TRBD1. CDR1 is SGHVS, CDR2 FNYEAQ, per germline. V dropped 0 bases and J dropped 4; count of bases not matched to a gene: 6. The CDR3 extends over 16 amino acids. CDR3 nucleotide sequence: TGTGCCAGCAGCTTAGCGGCAGGGGGTTACGGAAACACCATATATTTT. Translating it yields CASSLAAGGYGNTIYF.

As DNA, the CDR3 is TGTGCCAGCAAGAGGGACAGACTGAACACTGAAGCTTTCTTT. Translating it yields CASKRDRLNTEAFF. The rearrangement uses TRBV7-9 and TRBJ1-1; 7 nucleotides match TRBD1. Losses at the gene ends were 7 bases for V and 0 bases for J; bases not matched to a gene: 5. The CDR3 is made up of 14 amino acids. Germline assignment: CDR1 SEHNR and CDR2 FQNEAQ (reference sequence).

This chain connects TRBV25-1 to TRBJ1-2; the D is unclear. Trimming cost V 7 bases and J 0 bases, with 21 bases left between them. The CDR3 contains 17 residues. The germline V gene has CDR1 MGHDK and CDR2 SYGVNS. The DNA for the CDR3 is TGTGCCAGCATCCTACAAAATGGGAGGGTTGCTAACTATGGCTACACCTTC. This translates into CASILQNGRVANYGYTF.

CDR3 sequence (DNA): TGTGCCAGCAGCCCAGGGACAGGGGATCAAGAGACCCAGTACTTC. Translating it yields CASSPGTGDQETQYF. The V gene is TRBV25-1, the J gene TRBJ2-5; 10 bases are a match to TRBD1. Germline assignment: CDR1 MGHDK and CDR2 SYGVNS. With V trimmed by 6 bases and J by 2 bases, 6 bases remained unmatched. This CDR3 contains 15 residues.

This clone was seen only a few times. The gene calls are TRBV30 and TRBJ1-2; possible D gene TRBD1, 6 bases. Germline lookup yields CDR1 GTSNPN and CDR2 SVGIG (reference sequence). V lost 4 bases to trimming and J lost 8 bases, with 14 bases between them. This CDR3 is 12 amino acids long. The CDR3 reads CAWNQGFQGYTF. The CDR3 DNA sequence: TGTGCCTGGAATCAGGGGTTCCAAGGCTACACCTTC.

This chain connects TRBV3-1 (or the pseudogene TRBV3-2) to TRBJ1-2; D is uncertain. Germline lookup yields CDR1 LGHDT and CDR2 YNNKEL (reference sequence). This CDR3 spans 17 amino acids. The V end was cut by 0 bases, the J end by 3 bases, with 17 bases between. Written as DNA, the CDR3 is TGTGCCAGCAGCCAAGAGCCGGGGTCGGAGGGAGACTATGGCTACACCTTC. Translating gives CASSQEPGSEGDYGYTF.